A selection of T cell receptor beta chains follows, all from one sample in a study of blood T cell repertoires in COVID-19. Profiled with immunoSEQ multiplex PCR; TCRdb holds only in-frame clones, not every one. Of 430,000 or so clones in the sample, around 89% were seen once. Material: PBMCs or T cells enriched from blood (not recorded which). These receptors were collected from a woman between 40 and 50 years old who had recovered from COVID-19. Both conserved end residues are trimmed from each CDR3. Fields, in order: D gene, J gene, V gene, CDR3 protein. The D gene is left open where the match is weak.

D gene: NA
J gene: TRBJ1-2
V gene: TRBV10-3
CDR3 protein: AISESGLIYGYT

D gene: TRBD1
J gene: TRBJ1-1
V gene: TRBV7-6
CDR3 protein: ASSLVAGGITEAF

D gene: NA
J gene: TRBJ2-2
V gene: TRBV19
CDR3 protein: ASIGRGASGGAEYTGELF

D gene: NA
J gene: TRBJ2-3
V gene: TRBV2
CDR3 protein: ATHGGSATDTQY

D gene: TRBD2
J gene: TRBJ2-3
V gene: TRBV10-3
CDR3 protein: AISPATSALTDTQY

D gene: NA
J gene: TRBJ1-5
V gene: TRBV30
CDR3 protein: AWSSGQGPNQPQH

D gene: NA
J gene: TRBJ2-6
V gene: TRBV14
CDR3 protein: ASSLRDSGANVLT

D gene: TRBD1
J gene: TRBJ1-5
V gene: TRBV2
CDR3 protein: ASRMDRAVGNQPQH

D gene: NA
J gene: TRBJ1-4
V gene: TRBV11-3
CDR3 protein: ASSRLREDEKLF

D gene: TRBD1
J gene: TRBJ1-1
V gene: TRBV11-2
CDR3 protein: ASSLERDRGSYTEAF

D gene: TRBD2
J gene: TRBJ2-7
V gene: TRBV14
CDR3 protein: ASSQNRLADASYEQY

D gene: TRBD2
J gene: TRBJ2-7
V gene: TRBV27
CDR3 protein: ASSLHGLAEAYEQY

D gene: TRBD1
J gene: TRBJ1-5
V gene: TRBV3-1/TRBV3-2
CDR3 protein: ASNPGGYSNQPQH

D gene: NA
J gene: TRBJ1-2
V gene: TRBV4-2
CDR3 protein: ASSLSQIPGQEGYT

D gene: NA
J gene: TRBJ1-1
V gene: TRBV5-1
CDR3 protein: ASSPLPGQEAF

D gene: TRBD1
J gene: TRBJ1-1
V gene: TRBV5-1
CDR3 protein: ASSFGTGGTLDTEAF

D gene: NA
J gene: TRBJ1-1
V gene: TRBV3-1/TRBV3-2
CDR3 protein: ASSPPGNTEAF

D gene: NA
J gene: TRBJ1-5
V gene: TRBV5-1
CDR3 protein: ASSLEPGSRQPQH

D gene: TRBD2
J gene: TRBJ2-7
V gene: TRBV12-3/TRBV12-4
CDR3 protein: ASRSSGSYEQY

D gene: NA
J gene: TRBJ1-2
V gene: TRBV19
CDR3 protein: ASSIAQAPGGYT

D gene: NA
J gene: TRBJ1-1
V gene: TRBV5-1
CDR3 protein: ASSLRGQLNTEAF

D gene: TRBD2
J gene: TRBJ2-5
V gene: TRBV13
CDR3 protein: ASSDLPRGTSGTPHRRRETQY

D gene: NA
J gene: TRBJ2-7
V gene: TRBV9
CDR3 protein: ASSVQPAASSYEQY

D gene: TRBD2
J gene: TRBJ2-4
V gene: TRBV3-1/TRBV3-2
CDR3 protein: ASSSGTSGSKNIQY

D gene: NA
J gene: TRBJ1-4
V gene: TRBV10-2
CDR3 protein: ASSDRVKLF